The rows below give T cell receptor beta chains drawn from one sample of a study of cytomegalovirus exposure and HLA in healthy donors. Libraries were prepared by immunoSEQ multiplex PCR; TCRdb keeps only in-frame clonotypes and omits some of them. The sample holds more than 95,000 clones; 55% to 75% are singletons and the top ten take 3.2%. The specimen sequenced was PBMCs. The receptors shown here come from a man in his fifties or sixties in good health and CMV-seronegative. Each CDR3 is given with its conserved first and last residue. Fields, in order: J gene, D gene, clone size, V gene, CDR3 protein, CDR3 DNA. The D gene is left open where the match is weak. Only some rows state a clone size, as once, few, many or a class for expanded clones.

J gene: TRBJ2-2; D gene: TRBD1; clone size: .; V gene: TRBV14; CDR3 protein: CASSQVYEGKTGGFFPPNTGELFF; CDR3 DNA: TGTGCCAGCAGCCAAGTTTATGAAGGAAAAACAGGGGGCTTCTTTCCACCGAACACCGGGGAGCTGTTTTTT
J gene: TRBJ2-1; D gene: TRBD2; clone size: .; V gene: TRBV5-6; CDR3 protein: CASSLLAGEQFF; CDR3 DNA: TGTGCCAGCAGCTTACTAGCGGGCGAGCAGTTCTTC
J gene: TRBJ1-3; D gene: TRBD1; clone size: .; V gene: TRBV11-3; CDR3 protein: CASSLVPGQGNTIYF; CDR3 DNA: TGTGCCAGCAGCTTGGTCCCGGGACAGGGAAACACCATATATTTT
J gene: TRBJ1-5; D gene: .; clone size: .; V gene: TRBV27; CDR3 protein: CASSLSSGWGSQPQHF; CDR3 DNA: TGTGCCAGCAGTTTATCTTCGGGATGGGGTAGTCAGCCCCAGCATTTT
J gene: TRBJ2-7; D gene: .; clone size: .; V gene: TRBV19; CDR3 protein: CASSIERGTQYF; CDR3 DNA: TGTGCCAGTAGTATTGAGAGAGGTACGCAGTACTTC
J gene: TRBJ1-2; D gene: TRBD1; clone size: .; V gene: TRBV6-5; CDR3 protein: CASIPWTGWNYGYTF; CDR3 DNA: TGTGCCAGCATTCCGTGGACAGGGTGGAACTATGGCTACACCTTC
J gene: TRBJ1-5; D gene: TRBD1; clone size: .; V gene: TRBV5-1; CDR3 protein: CASSLFPPGTGVDNQPQHF; CDR3 DNA: TGCGCCAGCAGCTTGTTCCCCCCGGGGACAGGGGTTGACAATCAGCCCCAGCATTTT
J gene: TRBJ1-2; D gene: .; clone size: .; V gene: TRBV7-9; CDR3 protein: CASNPDLSGPVGPGYTF; CDR3 DNA: TGTGCCAGCAACCCGGACCTTTCAGGGCCCGTGGGCCCTGGCTACACCTTC
J gene: TRBJ2-5; D gene: TRBD2; clone size: .; V gene: TRBV7-2; CDR3 protein: CASSFTGTSGETQYF; CDR3 DNA: TGTGCCAGCAGCTTCACCGGGACTAGTGGGGAGACCCAGTACTTC
J gene: TRBJ2-5; D gene: TRBD2; clone size: .; V gene: TRBV7-2; CDR3 protein: CASSLDRLASGPAGTQYF; CDR3 DNA: TGTGCCAGCAGCTTGGATCGTTTGGCTAGCGGGCCAGCGGGGACCCAGTACTTC
J gene: TRBJ2-2; D gene: .; clone size: .; V gene: TRBV28; CDR3 protein: CASSSPGSDTGELFF; CDR3 DNA: TGTGCCAGCAGTTCCCCTGGTAGCGACACCGGGGAGCTGTTTTTT
J gene: TRBJ1-2; D gene: TRBD1; clone size: once; V gene: TRBV6-5; CDR3 protein: CASSQSTGALYGYTF; CDR3 DNA: TGTGCCAGCAGTCAATCGACAGGGGCCCTCTATGGCTACACCTTC
J gene: TRBJ1-3; D gene: .; clone size: .; V gene: TRBV5-1; CDR3 protein: CASSLGGDTIYF; CDR3 DNA: TGCGCCAGCAGCTTGGGCGGGGACACCATATATTTT
J gene: TRBJ2-1; D gene: TRBD2; clone size: .; V gene: TRBV7-9; CDR3 protein: CASSTDFGLADYNEQFF; CDR3 DNA: TGTGCCAGCAGCACAGATTTCGGACTAGCGGATTACAATGAGCAGTTCTTC
J gene: TRBJ1-1; D gene: .; clone size: .; V gene: TRBV30; CDR3 protein: CAWTRQLNTEAFF; CDR3 DNA: TGTGCCTGGACCCGACAGCTGAACACTGAAGCTTTCTTT
J gene: TRBJ2-2; D gene: .; clone size: few; V gene: TRBV6-1; CDR3 protein: CASSEWAFTGELFF; CDR3 DNA: TGTGCCAGCAGTGAGTGGGCTTTCACCGGGGAGCTGTTTTTT
J gene: TRBJ1-1; D gene: .; clone size: .; V gene: TRBV5-1; CDR3 protein: CASSFTGNTEAFF; CDR3 DNA: TGCGCCAGCAGCTTTACAGGGAACACTGAAGCTTTCTTT
J gene: TRBJ2-7; D gene: .; clone size: .; V gene: TRBV23-1; CDR3 protein: CASSRVVPYEQYF; CDR3 DNA: TGCGCCAGCAGTCGAGTAGTCCCCTACGAGCAGTACTTC
J gene: TRBJ2-6; D gene: .; clone size: few; V gene: TRBV11-3; CDR3 protein: CASSSPGSGANVLTF; CDR3 DNA: TGTGCCAGCAGCTCCCCCGGGAGTGGGGCCAACGTCCTGACTTTC
J gene: TRBJ2-7; D gene: .; clone size: .; V gene: TRBV19; CDR3 protein: CASSISSHEQYF; CDR3 DNA: TGTGCCAGTAGTATCTCGTCCCACGAGCAGTACTTC
J gene: TRBJ2-5; D gene: .; clone size: many; V gene: TRBV6-5; CDR3 protein: CASGATGETQYF; CDR3 DNA: TGTGCCAGCGGAGCAACTGGGGAGACCCAGTACTTC
J gene: TRBJ2-3; D gene: TRBD2; clone size: .; V gene: TRBV4-2; CDR3 protein: CASSQDIGVAGDLDTQYF; CDR3 DNA: TGTGCCAGCAGCCAAGATATCGGGGTAGCGGGGGACCTAGATACGCAGTATTTT
J gene: TRBJ2-7; D gene: TRBD1; clone size: few; V gene: TRBV29-1; CDR3 protein: CSVRTGARSYEQYF; CDR3 DNA: TGCAGCGTCCGAACAGGGGCCCGTTCCTACGAGCAGTACTTC
J gene: TRBJ2-1; D gene: .; clone size: .; V gene: TRBV7-3; CDR3 protein: CASSLSDYNEQFF; CDR3 DNA: TGTGCCAGCAGCTTATCAGACTACAATGAGCAGTTCTTC
J gene: TRBJ2-2; D gene: TRBD1; clone size: few; V gene: TRBV28; CDR3 protein: CASRRTGTGNTGELFF; CDR3 DNA: TGTGCCAGCAGGCGAACCGGGACAGGAAACACCGGGGAGCTGTTTTTT
J gene: TRBJ2-1; D gene: TRBD2; clone size: .; V gene: TRBV4-1; CDR3 protein: CASSLGLAVSYNEQFF; CDR3 DNA: TGCGCCAGCAGCCTGGGACTAGCGGTCTCCTACAATGAGCAGTTCTTC
J gene: TRBJ2-2; D gene: .; clone size: .; V gene: TRBV30; CDR3 protein: CAWSVGQGGELFF; CDR3 DNA: TGTGCCTGGAGTGTAGGGCAGGGCGGGGAGCTGTTTTTT
J gene: TRBJ1-1; D gene: .; clone size: .; V gene: TRBV2; CDR3 protein: CASSFSGDVAFF; CDR3 DNA: TGTGCCAGCAGTTTTTCAGGGGATGTAGCTTTCTTT
J gene: TRBJ2-1; D gene: TRBD2; clone size: .; V gene: TRBV5-1; CDR3 protein: CASSLGAFGRGVNEQFF; CDR3 DNA: TGCGCCAGCAGCTTGGGAGCTTTCGGGAGGGGTGTCAATGAGCAGTTCTTC
J gene: TRBJ2-3; D gene: .; clone size: .; V gene: TRBV10-1; CDR3 protein: CASSLASGTDTQYF; CDR3 DNA: TGCGCCAGCAGCCTGGCTAGCGGCACAGATACGCAGTATTTT
J gene: TRBJ2-7; D gene: TRBD2; clone size: few; V gene: TRBV15; CDR3 protein: CATSRRGTSGRNYEQYF; CDR3 DNA: TGTGCCACCAGCAGGAGAGGGACTAGCGGACGAAACTACGAGCAGTACTTC
J gene: TRBJ2-5; D gene: .; clone size: .; V gene: TRBV6-1; CDR3 protein: CASSEASGGETQYF; CDR3 DNA: TGTGCCAGCAGTGAAGCCAGTGGTGGAGAGACCCAGTACTTC
J gene: TRBJ1-2; D gene: TRBD1; clone size: .; V gene: TRBV5-6; CDR3 protein: CASKDRGDLPYGYTF; CDR3 DNA: TGTGCCAGCAAAGACAGGGGGGACCTCCCGTATGGCTACACCTTC
J gene: TRBJ1-1; D gene: .; clone size: few; V gene: TRBV6-5; CDR3 protein: CVAADLNTEAFF; CDR3 DNA: TGTGTTGCCGCAGATCTGAACACTGAAGCTTTCTTT
J gene: TRBJ1-6; D gene: .; clone size: .; V gene: TRBV27; CDR3 protein: CASSLVGLLWGGTLHF; CDR3 DNA: TGTGCCAGCAGTTTGGTGGGGCTTTTATGGGGGGGGACCCTCCACTTT
J gene: TRBJ2-7; D gene: .; clone size: .; V gene: TRBV9; CDR3 protein: CASSVAAGGRNGGAFEQYF; CDR3 DNA: TGTGCCAGCAGCGTAGCCGCAGGGGGACGAAACGGGGGGGCCTTCGAGCAGTACTTC